Listed here are 17 T cell receptor beta chains from one sample, sequenced in a study of T cell responses to AZD1222 COVID-19 vaccine. The data were produced by immunoSEQ multiplex PCR, yet TCRdb's version contains in-frame clones alone and is incomplete. The data hold 120,000 to 150,000 clones, with more than 85% observed a single time. Sequenced here: peripheral blood, sampled on day 0 of AZD1222 vaccination. The origin of the receptors is an adult in good health.

CDR3 nucleotide sequence: TGCGCCAGCAGTGAGAAGGGACAGGGTCGCGGTGCAACTAATGAAAAACTGTTTTTT. It codes for CASSEKGQGRGATNEKLFF. J is TRBJ1-4 and V is TRBV10-1; 9 bases line up with TRBD1. The CDR3 spans 19 residues. J lost 0 bases, V lost 2 bases, and 10 bases had no gene match. Germline loops: CDR1 WNHNN, CDR2 SYGVQD (reference sequence).

A few counts support this clone. The rearrangement uses TRBV19 and TRBJ2-3; weak D call: TRBD2 (5 bases). This CDR3 comprises 14 residues. Germline V lookup: CDR1 LNHDA, CDR2 SQIVND (reference sequence). The V gene lost 4 bases and the J gene lost 0 bases, with 8 bases spanning the gap. The CDR3 DNA is TGTGCCAGTAGTAGACGACTAAGCACAGATACGCAGTATTTT. This codes for CASSRRLSTDTQYF.

The gene calls are TRBV7-9 and TRBJ1-1; TRBD1 matches 7 bases. V lost 5 bases and J lost 6; bases outside the gene matches: 3. Germline V gene data show CDR1 as SEHNR and CDR2 as FQNEAQ (reference sequence). The CDR3 has 12 residues. CDR3 sequence: CASSPQGAEAFF. In DNA, the CDR3 is TGTGCCAGCAGCCCGCAGGGGGCTGAAGCTTTCTTT. The variable domain in full, completed from reference TRBV7-9 and TRBJ1-1, reads DTGVSQNPRHKITKRGQNVTFRCDPISEHNRLYWYRQTLGQGPEFLTYFQNEAQLEKSRLLSDRFSAERPKGSFSTLEIQRTEQGDSAMYLCASSPQGAEAFFGQGTRLTVV.

V is TRBV24-1 and J is TRBJ2-7; D unresolved. Per germline, CDR1 KGHDR and CDR2 SFDVKD. V dropped 0 bases and J dropped 2 bases, with 7 bases sitting between them. The CDR3 spans 14 residues. Written as DNA, the CDR3 is TGTGCCACCAGTGATTTGTACGCCCCCTACGAGCAGTACTTC. Its translation: CATSDLYAPYEQYF.

The sample holds a few counts of this clone. The chain joins TRBV4-3 to TRBJ2-1; TRBD1 aligns across 8 bases. Trimming cost V 9 bases and J 9 bases; bases outside gene matches: 10. Germline V gene sequence: CDR1 LGHNA, CDR2 YSLEER. This CDR3 has 13 residues. The DNA for the CDR3 is TGCGCCAGTGGACAGGGATCTCGAGGTGAGCAGTTCTTC. Translation: CASGQGSRGEQFF.

The chain uses TRBV5-5 and TRBJ1-5, with D unresolved. This CDR3 comprises 13 residues. Per germline, CDR1 SGHKS and CDR2 YYEKEE (reference sequence). Trimming took 2 bases from V and 5 from J, leaving 8 bases between them. The CDR3 protein is CASSFDGYQPQHF. The CDR3 DNA sequence: TGTGCCAGCAGCTTCGACGGATATCAGCCCCAGCATTTT.

This chain joins TRBV30 and TRBJ1-6, with D maybe TRBD1 (6 bases). V lost 3 bases, J lost 0 bases, and 21 bases lay in between. This CDR3 comprises 19 residues. Germline V lookup: CDR1 GTSNPN, CDR2 SVGIG (reference sequence). The CDR3 sequence is CAWRDTGIEGYSYNSPLHF. The CDR3 nucleotides are TGTGCCTGGAGGGACACAGGGATCGAGGGGTACTCCTATAATTCACCCCTCCACTTT.

The chain carries TRBV5-6 and TRBJ2-7, with 8 positions matching TRBD1. Germline CDR1 is SGHDT and CDR2 is YYEEEE. The CDR3 contains 16 residues. With V trimmed by 0 bases and J by 3 bases, 8 bases remained unmatched. The CDR3: CASSLGGQAILYEQYF. In nucleotides, the CDR3 is TGTGCCAGCAGCTTGGGGGGACAGGCCATCCTCTACGAGCAGTACTTC. The whole variable domain, remainder taken from reference TRBV5-6 and TRBJ2-7, is DAGVTQSPTHLIKTRGQQVTLRCSPKSGHDTVSWYQQALGQGPQFIFQYYEEEERQRGNFPDRFSGHQFPNYSSELNVNALLLGDSALYLCASSLGGQAILYEQYFGPGTRLTVT.

Concerning this clone: Other DNA sequences in this sample translate to the same CDR3. The rearrangement links TRBV28 to TRBJ2-3, with 13 bases identical to TRBD2. Losses at the gene ends were 6 bases for V and 5 bases for J; bases not matched to a gene: 14. CDR1 MDHEN and CDR2 SYDVKM come from the germline V gene. The CDR3 covers 18 residues. In DNA, the CDR3 is TGTGCCAGCAGATCCGGAACTAGCGGGAGGGCCTTTATAGATACGCAGTATTTT. Encoded protein: CASRSGTSGRAFIDTQYF.

The chain couples TRBV25-1 to TRBJ1-3; no firm D call. Germline V gene sequence: CDR1 MGHDK, CDR2 SYGVNS. CDR3 length: 13 amino acids. With 5 bases removed from V and 0 bases from J, the gap between germline ends came to 5 bases. The CDR3 DNA reads as TGTGCCAGCAGTCGGGGCTCTGGAAACACCATATATTTT. Its translation: CASSRGSGNTIYF.

The rearrangement joins TRBV9 to TRBJ1-4; D is uncertain. The V gene lost 0 bases and the J gene lost 4 bases, with 7 bases spanning the gap. The CDR3 is made up of 14 amino acids. Germline V gene lookup returns CDR1 SGDLS and CDR2 YYNGEE. Here the CDR3 reads CASSVDGINEKLFF. DNA of the CDR3: TGTGCCAGCAGCGTAGATGGCATTAATGAAAAACTGTTTTTT.

CDR3 bases: TGCGCCAGCAGCCTCCGACAGGGAGATAATTCACCCCTCCACTTT. As protein: CASSLRQGDNSPLHF. The chain is built from TRBV5-1 and TRBJ1-6, with 7 positions matching TRBD1. Germline CDR1 reads SGHRS; CDR2 reads YFSETQ. V lost 4 bases to trimming and J lost 5 bases; unmatched junction nucleotides: 6. The CDR3 has 15 residues.

CDR3 DNA sequence: TGCGCCAGCAGCTTGGGCCGAGCTCCGGAACACCGGGGACTAGCGGGAAGGACCGGGGAGCTGTTTTTT. Encoded protein: CASSLGRAPEHRGLAGRTGELFF. The chain couples TRBV5-1 to TRBJ2-2, with 13 bases identical to TRBD2. The CDR3 extends over 23 amino acids. Germline loops: CDR1 SGHRS, CDR2 YFSETQ. With 0 bases clipped from V and 5 bases from J, the junction kept 22 bases outside the gene matches.

The chain links TRBV2 to TRBJ2-7; no reliable D call. CDR1 SNHLY and CDR2 FYNNEI come from the germline V gene. CDR3 size: 12 residues. V dropped 6 bases and J dropped 2 bases, with 8 bases sitting between them. The CDR3 reads CASRDNPYEQYF. CDR3 DNA sequence: TGTGCCAGCAGAGATAACCCCTACGAGCAGTACTTC.

The V call is TRBV2, the J call TRBJ2-1; perhaps TRBD2 as D (7 bases). Germline CDR1 is SNHLY and CDR2 is FYNNEI. This CDR3 region has 17 residues. V lost 5 bases and J lost 2, with 19 bases in between. The CDR3 loop reads CASSLTSGTPPYNEQFF. The CDR3 region has the DNA TGTGCCAGCAGTCTAACAAGCGGGACACCGCCCTACAATGAGCAGTTCTTC.

The rearrangement links TRBV29-1 to TRBJ2-5; D unresolved. V was shortened by 5 bases and J by 5 bases, with 12 bases between the two germline ends. Looked up from germline, CDR1 is SQVTM and CDR2 is ANQGSEA. This CDR3 region has 12 residues. CDR3 region: CSVQVTEETQYF. CDR3 in DNA: TGCAGCGTTCAAGTGACGGAGGAGACCCAGTACTTC.

This rearrangement joins TRBV29-1 to TRBJ2-4; TRBD1 is a possible D gene (6 bases). Between the trimmed V and J ends, which lost 6 bases and 1 base, there was a span of 10 bases. Germline-derived CDR1 and CDR2 are SQVTM and ANQGSEA. The CDR3 covers 13 residues. The CDR3 region has the DNA TGCAGCGTCGGGACATCTGCCAAAAACATTCAGTACTTC. Protein product: CSVGTSAKNIQYF.